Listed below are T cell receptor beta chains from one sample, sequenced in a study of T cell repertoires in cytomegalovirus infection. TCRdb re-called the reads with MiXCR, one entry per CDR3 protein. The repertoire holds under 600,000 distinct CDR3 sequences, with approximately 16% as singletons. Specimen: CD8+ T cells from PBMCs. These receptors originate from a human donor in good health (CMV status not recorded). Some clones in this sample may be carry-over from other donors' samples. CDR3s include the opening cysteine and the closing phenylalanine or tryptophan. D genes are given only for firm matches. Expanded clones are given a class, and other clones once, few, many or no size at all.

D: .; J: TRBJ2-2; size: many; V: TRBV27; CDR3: CASRRQANTGELFF; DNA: TGTGCCAGCAGGAGACAGGCGAACACCGGGGAGCTGTTTTTT
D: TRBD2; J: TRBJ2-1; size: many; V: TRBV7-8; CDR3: CASSHSGRYSYNEQFF; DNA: TGTGCCAGCAGCCACTCCGGGAGGTATTCCTACAATGAGCAGTTCTTC
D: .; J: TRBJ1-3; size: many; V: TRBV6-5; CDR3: CASSYSSGSSGNTIYF; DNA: TGTGCCAGCAGTTACTCTTCCGGTAGCTCTGGAAACACCATATATTTT
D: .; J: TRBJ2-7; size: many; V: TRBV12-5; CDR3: CASGTYEQYF; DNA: TGTGCTAGTGGTACTTACGAGCAGTACTTC
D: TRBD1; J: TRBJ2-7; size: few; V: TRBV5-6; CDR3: CASSWDRPIGEQYF; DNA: TGTGCCAGCAGCTGGGACAGGCCGATAGGAGAGCAGTACTTC
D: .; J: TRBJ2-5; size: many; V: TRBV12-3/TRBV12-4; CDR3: CASSLAGTVQETQYF; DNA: TGTGCCAGCAGTTTAGCGGGCACAGTCCAAGAGACCCAGTACTTC
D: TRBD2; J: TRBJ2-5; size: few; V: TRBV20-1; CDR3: CSAREASGEVETQYF; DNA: TGCAGTGCTAGAGAGGCTAGCGGGGAAGTGGAGACCCAGTACTTC
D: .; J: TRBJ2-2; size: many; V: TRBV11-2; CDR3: CASSLWRGGTGELFF; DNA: TGTGCCAGCAGCTTATGGCGGGGCGGCACCGGGGAGCTGTTTTTT
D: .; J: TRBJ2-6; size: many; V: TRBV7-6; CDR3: CASSSTGRAPSGANVLTF; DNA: TGTGCCAGCAGCTCTACAGGGCGAGCCCCTTCTGGGGCCAACGTCCTGACTTTC
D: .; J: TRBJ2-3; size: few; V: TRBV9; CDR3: CASSEEGPGVIGSDTQYF; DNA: TGTGCCAGCAGCGAAGAGGGCCCCGGTGTCATTGGAAGCGATACGCAGTATTTT
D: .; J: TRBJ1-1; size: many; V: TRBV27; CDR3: CASSSEGLNTEAFF; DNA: TGTGCCAGCAGTTCGGAGGGGTTGAACACTGAAGCTTTCTTT
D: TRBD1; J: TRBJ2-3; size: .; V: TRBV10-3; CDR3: CAISEKGAIATDTQYF; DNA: TGTGCCATCAGTGAAAAGGGGGCCATTGCGACAGATACGCAGTATTTT
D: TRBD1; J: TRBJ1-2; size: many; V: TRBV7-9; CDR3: CASSSPQGFYGYTF; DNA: TGTGCCAGCAGCTCGCCACAGGGGTTCTATGGCTACACCTTC
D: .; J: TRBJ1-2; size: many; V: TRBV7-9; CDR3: CASSLATVGVDGYTF; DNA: TGTGCCAGCAGCTTAGCCACGGTCGGGGTCGATGGCTACACCTTC
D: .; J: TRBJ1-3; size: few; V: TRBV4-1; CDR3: CASSQDPGMRNTIYF; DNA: TGCGCCAGCAGCCAAGATCCGGGAATGAGAAACACCATATATTTT
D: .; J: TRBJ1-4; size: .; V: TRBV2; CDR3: CASSEGQLITNEKLFF; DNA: TGTGCCAGCAGTGAAGGGCAGCTGATAACTAATGAAAAACTGTTTTTT
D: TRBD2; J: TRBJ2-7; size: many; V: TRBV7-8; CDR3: CASSLRRLAGGLGEQYF; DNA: TGTGCCAGCAGCTTAAGGCGACTAGCGGGAGGGTTAGGGGAGCAGTACTTC
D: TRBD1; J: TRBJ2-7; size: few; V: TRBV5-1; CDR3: CASKAQGVHYEQYF; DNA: TGCGCCAGCAAGGCACAGGGGGTCCACTACGAGCAGTACTTC
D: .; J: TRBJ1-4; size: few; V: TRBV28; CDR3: CASSFRDRRNEKLFF; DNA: TGTGCCAGCAGTTTCCGGGACCGAAGAAATGAAAAACTGTTTTTT
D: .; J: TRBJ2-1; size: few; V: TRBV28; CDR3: CASRGFNAYNEQFF; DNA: TGTGCCAGCAGGGGGTTTAATGCGTACAATGAGCAGTTCTTC
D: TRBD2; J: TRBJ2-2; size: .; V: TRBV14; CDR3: CASSQGLAGFTGELFF; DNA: TGTGCCAGCAGCCAAGGATTAGCGGGTTTCACCGGGGAGCTGTTTTTT
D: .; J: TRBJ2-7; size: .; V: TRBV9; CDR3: CASSPGLSLYEQYF; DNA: TGTGCCAGCAGCCCGGGACTCTCGCTCTACGAGCAGTACTTC